A single sample is the source of the 6 T cell receptor beta chains below, sequenced in a study of blood T cell repertoires in COVID-19. The table came from immunoSEQ multiplex PCR; TCRdb's copy has only in-frame clones and leaves some out. Of around 94,000 clones listed, 87% were seen once; the top ten hold 5.2%. The sequenced material came from peripheral blood. These receptors were taken from a woman in her forties or fifties with COVID-19, enrolled during active disease.

The V call is TRBV30, the J call TRBJ2-3; TRBD2 aligns across 9 bases. Germline CDR1 GTSNPN, CDR2 SVGIG (reference sequence). The CDR3 has 13 amino acids. After removal of 4 bases from V and 4 bases from J, the junction contained 3 bases not matched to a gene. The CDR3 is CAWTGGGADTQYF. The CDR3 region has the DNA TGTGCCTGGACCGGCGGGGGGGCAGATACGCAGTATTTT. Based on the CDR3 plus reference TRBV30 and TRBJ2-3, the full variable domain is SQTIHQWPATLVQPVGSPLSLECTVEGTSNPNLYWYRQAAGRGLQLLFYSVGIGQISSEVPQNLSASRPQDRQFILSSKKLLLSDSGFYLCAWTGGGADTQYFGPGTRLTVL.

This chain joins TRBV28 and TRBJ1-5, with TRBD1 matching 8 bases. CDR1 and CDR2 from the germline V gene are MDHEN and SYDVKM. The CDR3 runs to 16 residues. V trimming: 6 bases; J trimming: 7 bases; junction bases outside the gene matches: 14. The DNA of the CDR3 is TGTGCCAGCAGGAGTGGGCAGCAGGGGGCAGGGCAGCCCCAGCATTTT. This encodes CASRSGQQGAGQPQHF.

In this sample, this clone turned up a few times. This chain joins TRBV3-1 (or the pseudogene TRBV3-2) and TRBJ1-1, with D possibly being TRBD1 (5 bases). CDR1 and CDR2 from the germline V gene are LGHDT and YNNKEL (reference sequence). The CDR3 extends over 16 amino acids. Trimming shortened V by 7 bases and J by 4 bases, and 22 bases separated the two germline ends. CDR3 in amino acids: CASTWAGKMPGTEAFF. The CDR3 nucleotides read TGTGCCAGCACCTGGGCAGGGAAGATGCCGGGCACTGAAGCTTTCTTT.

The chain couples TRBV6-2 or TRBV6-3 to TRBJ2-1; D ambiguous. The V gene's germline CDR1 is MNHEY and CDR2 SVGEGT. The CDR3 has 14 amino acids. V dropped 5 bases and J dropped 1 base, with 9 bases sitting between them. CDR3: CASSSLDSYNEQFF. DNA for the CDR3: TGTGCCAGCAGTAGTCTAGATTCCTACAATGAGCAGTTCTTC.

This chain uses TRBV6-5 with TRBJ2-2; D perhaps matches TRBD2 (5 bases). The CDR3 contains 14 residues. V was shortened by 4 bases and J by 6 bases, with 12 bases between the two germline ends. The germline V gene has CDR1 MNHEY and CDR2 SVGAGI. This CDR3 is CASSLVTGSGELFF. In nucleotides, the CDR3 is TGTGCCAGCAGTTTGGTTACGGGGTCCGGGGAGCTGTTTTTT.

The chain links TRBV6-5 to TRBJ2-3, with 11 bases fitting TRBD2. J was trimmed by 2 bases and V by 11 bases; bases with no gene match: 9. Germline loops: CDR1 MNHEY, CDR2 SVGAGI. The CDR3 has 15 amino acids. CDR3 residues: CAGSRLAGFTDTQYF. The CDR3, as DNA: TGTGCCGGGAGCCGACTAGCGGGGTTCACAGATACGCAGTATTTT.